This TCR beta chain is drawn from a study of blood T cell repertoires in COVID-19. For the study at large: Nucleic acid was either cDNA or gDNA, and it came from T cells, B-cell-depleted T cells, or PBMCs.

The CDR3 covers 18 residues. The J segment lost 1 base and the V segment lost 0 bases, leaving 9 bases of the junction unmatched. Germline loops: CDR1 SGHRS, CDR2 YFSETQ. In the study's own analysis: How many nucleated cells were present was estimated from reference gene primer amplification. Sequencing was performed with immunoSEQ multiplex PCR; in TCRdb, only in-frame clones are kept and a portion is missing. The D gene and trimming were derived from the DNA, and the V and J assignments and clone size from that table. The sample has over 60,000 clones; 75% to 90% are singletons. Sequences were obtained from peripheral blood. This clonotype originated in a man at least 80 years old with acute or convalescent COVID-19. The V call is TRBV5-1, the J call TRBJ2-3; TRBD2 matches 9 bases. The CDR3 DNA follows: TGCGCCAGCAGCTTGGCGGCGGGGGGGCTCCCTCGCACAGATACGCAGTATTTT. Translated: CASSLAAGGLPRTDTQYF.